This T cell receptor (beta chain) emerged from a study of CD8+ T cells in alopecia areata. About the study: Tofacitinib was taken orally by treated patients, and the dose was 5 to 10 mg twice daily. A 6-month off-drug phase came after tofacitinib, which had lasted 6 to 18 months.

About this clone: Its antigen is as yet unknown.

Following RNA extraction, reverse transcription yielded cDNA that acted as the sequencing template. Clones were sequenced by immunoSEQ multiplex PCR, and TCRdb holds only the in-frame ones, with some missing. The sample includes 200,000 to 250,000 clones, 57% of them seen just once. Patients with alopecia areata provided lesional scalp punch biopsies as well as peripheral blood. The study, taken as a whole, reports: More clonal than normal scalp was lesional scalp, particularly alopecia totalis/universalis.

The CDR3 length is 15 residues. Trimming at V came to 6 bases and at J to 0 bases, leaving 8 bases not matched to a gene. Germline V CDR1 and CDR2: SNHLY, FYNNEI. The chain is built from TRBV2 and TRBJ2-7; 7 nucleotides line up with TRBD1. The receptor comes from a human donor with alopecia areata. Here the sequenced sample was CD4+ T cells sorted from blood, taken at week 0. The DNA of the CDR3 is TGTGCCAGCAGCTTACAGGGGAGCCCCTCCTACGAGCAGTACTTC. Translating it yields CASSLQGSPSYEQYF.